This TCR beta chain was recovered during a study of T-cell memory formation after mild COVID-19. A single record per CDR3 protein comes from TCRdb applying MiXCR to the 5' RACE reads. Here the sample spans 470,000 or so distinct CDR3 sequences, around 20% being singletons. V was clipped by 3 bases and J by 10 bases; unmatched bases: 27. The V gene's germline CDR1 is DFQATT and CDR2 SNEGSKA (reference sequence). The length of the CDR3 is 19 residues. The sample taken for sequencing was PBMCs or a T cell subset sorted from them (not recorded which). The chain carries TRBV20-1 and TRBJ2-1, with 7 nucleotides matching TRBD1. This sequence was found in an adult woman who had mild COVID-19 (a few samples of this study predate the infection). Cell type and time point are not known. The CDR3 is CSASLGDSIFNPLKGEQFF. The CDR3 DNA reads TGCAGTGCTAGCCTAGGGGACAGTATATTCAACCCCTTGAAAGGAGAGCAGTTCTTC.